This T cell receptor (beta chain) stems from a study of T cells in Graves' hyperthyroidism and ophthalmopathy. In the case of this clonotype: The antigen is unknown.

TCR beta CDR3 regions were amplified from RNA. First-round RT-PCR of the TCR CDR3 relied on the HTBI primer set. TCRdb processed the multiplex PCR reads anew with MiXCR; each CDR3 protein has one entry. This sample yields over 500,000 distinct CDR3 sequences, of which approximately 17% are seen a single time; approximately 16% belongs to the top ten. Overall study results and limits: Peripheral blood also featured most of the thyroid clonotypes expanded above 0.001. A 13 V-J model separated ophthalmopathy from stable hyperthyroidism.

Those patients with uncontrolled infection, other autoimmune disease, pregnancy or lactation were excluded. PBMCs were derived from 7.5 to 10 ml fresh peripheral blood. V lost 5 bases to trimming and J lost 7 bases; unmatched junction nucleotides: 5. Germline lookup yields CDR1 MNHEY and CDR2 SVGEGT. This CDR3 spans 15 amino acids. This rearrangement joins TRBV6-2 or TRBV6-3 to TRBJ2-3; TRBD2 matches at 14 bases. The TCR sequence derives from a woman aged 18-35 years with Graves' ophthalmopathy. The sample consisted of blood. CDR3 residues: CASSPTSGGAHTQYF. Written as DNA, the CDR3 is TGTGCCAGCAGTCCGACTAGCGGGGGGGCACATACGCAGTATTTT.